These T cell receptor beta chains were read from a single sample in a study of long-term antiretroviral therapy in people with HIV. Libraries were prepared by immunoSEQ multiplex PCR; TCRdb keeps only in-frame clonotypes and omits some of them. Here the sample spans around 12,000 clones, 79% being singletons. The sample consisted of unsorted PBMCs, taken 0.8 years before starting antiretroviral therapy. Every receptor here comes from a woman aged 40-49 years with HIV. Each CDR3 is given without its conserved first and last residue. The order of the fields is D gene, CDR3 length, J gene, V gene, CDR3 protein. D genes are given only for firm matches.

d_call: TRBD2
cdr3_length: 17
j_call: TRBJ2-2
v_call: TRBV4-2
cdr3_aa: ASSQDLSGGLLETGELF

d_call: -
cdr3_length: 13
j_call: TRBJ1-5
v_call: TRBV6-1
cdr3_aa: ASSEGQGGNQPQH

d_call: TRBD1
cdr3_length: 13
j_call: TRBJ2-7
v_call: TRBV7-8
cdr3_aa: ASIGQGMGSYEQY

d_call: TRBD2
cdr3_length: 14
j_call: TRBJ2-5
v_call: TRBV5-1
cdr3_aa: ASSLEAGLAGETQY

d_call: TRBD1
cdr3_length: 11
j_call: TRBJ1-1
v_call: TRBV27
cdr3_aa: ASSLQGGTEAF

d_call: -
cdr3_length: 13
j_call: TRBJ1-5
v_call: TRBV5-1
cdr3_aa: ASSLEPGSNQPQH

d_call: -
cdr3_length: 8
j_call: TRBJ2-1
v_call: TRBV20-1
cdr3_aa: SAFWNEQF

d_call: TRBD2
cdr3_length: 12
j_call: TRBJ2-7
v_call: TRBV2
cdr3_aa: ASSETAGVVEQY

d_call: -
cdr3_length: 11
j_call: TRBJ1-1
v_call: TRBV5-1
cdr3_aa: ASSFSGRDEAF

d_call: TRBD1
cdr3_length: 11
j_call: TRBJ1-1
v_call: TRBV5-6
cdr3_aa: ASRGTGGSGAF